This is a list of T cell receptor beta chains from one sample in a study of T cells in Graves' hyperthyroidism and ophthalmopathy. MiXCR, applied by TCRdb to the multiplex PCR reads, yields one record per CDR3 protein. The sample holds about 350,000 distinct CDR3 sequences, roughly 13% seen once. The sample consisted of blood. These receptors all stem from a woman aged 30 to 39 with Graves' hyperthyroidism. Each CDR3 is given with its conserved first and last residue. The D gene is left open where the match is weak. Expanded clones are given a class, and other clones once, few, many or no size at all.

j_gene | len | abundance | v_gene | d_gene | CDR3nt | CDR3aa
TRBJ1-2 | 13 | few | TRBV29-1 | NA | TGCAGCGGGGCGGGCCGGGGATTCGGCGGCTACACCTTC | CSGAGRGFGGYTF
TRBJ2-3 | 17 | many | TRBV15 | TRBD1 | TGTGCCACCAGGAATGAACTGGGACAGGGGGCTTCTGATACGCAGTATTTT | CATRNELGQGASDTQYF
TRBJ2-7 | 20 | few | TRBV14 | TRBD2 | TGTGCCAGCAGTCCCAGCCCGGGACTAGCGGGATCTGCGGGGGGGAGTAAGCAGTACTTC | CASSPSPGLAGSAGGSKQYF
TRBJ1-2 | 13 | many | TRBV12-3/TRBV12-4 | NA | TGTGCCAGCAGTGTACAGGGAATTAGCGGCTACACCTTC | CASSVQGISGYTF
TRBJ2-2 | 16 | NA | TRBV6-6 | NA | TGTGCCAGCAGTTACTCGCAGGGCCTGAAGGCCGGGGAGCTGTTTTTT | CASSYSQGLKAGELFF
TRBJ2-3 | 14 | few | TRBV6-2/TRBV6-3 | NA | TGTGCCAGCAGTTACTCAGTAAACACAGATACGCAGTATTTT | CASSYSVNTDTQYF
TRBJ1-1 | 14 | NA | TRBV10-3 | NA | TGTGCCATCAGTGACGGCAGGGCGGTCACTGAAGCTTTCTTT | CAISDGRAVTEAFF
TRBJ2-2 | 12 | many | TRBV29-1 | NA | TGCAGCGCTGGACAGAACACCGGGGAGCTGTTTTTT | CSAGQNTGELFF
TRBJ1-2 | 15 | many | TRBV20-1 | NA | TGCAGTGCTAGACCACCGGGCGGGGCTAACTATGGCTACACCTTC | CSARPPGGANYGYTF
TRBJ1-5 | 15 | few | TRBV19 | NA | TGTGCCAGTAGTATAACACCGTTCGGCAATCAGCCCCAGCATTTT | CASSITPFGNQPQHF
TRBJ2-1 | 17 | many | TRBV20-1 | TRBD1 | TGCAGTGCTAGTTCGGGACAGGGGCGACCTATTTACAATGAGCAGTTCTTC | CSASSGQGRPIYNEQFF
TRBJ2-3 | 16 | NA | TRBV5-1 | NA | TGCGCCAGCAGCTTGGCCCCGGCAGCTAGCACAGATACGCAGTATTTT | CASSLAPAASTDTQYF
TRBJ1-1 | 14 | many | TRBV12-3/TRBV12-4 | NA | TGTGCCAGCACCCTTTTTGAGGGGAACACTGAAGCTTTCTTT | CASTLFEGNTEAFF
TRBJ2-1 | 14 | many | TRBV29-1 | TRBD2 | TGCAGCGTTGGCGCCGGGACTAGGGACAATGAGCAGTTCTTC | CSVGAGTRDNEQFF
TRBJ2-2 | 12 | few | TRBV25-1 | NA | TGTGCCAGCAGTGAATATGGCGGGGAGCTGTTTTTT | CASSEYGGELFF
TRBJ2-5 | 10 | NA | TRBV20-1 | NA | TGCAGTGCTAGGGACGAGACCCAGTACTTC | CSARDETQYF
TRBJ1-3 | 15 | many | TRBV12-3/TRBV12-4 | NA | TGTGCCAGCAGTTCCCGGGGGACTTCTGGAAACACCATATATTTT | CASSSRGTSGNTIYF
TRBJ1-2 | 17 | few | TRBV3-1 | NA | TGTGCCAGCAGCCAAGATTCCAGGGGAGGGTATAACTATGGCTACACCTTC | CASSQDSRGGYNYGYTF
TRBJ2-5 | 15 | many | TRBV10-3 | NA | TGTGCCATCGGAGCAGGCGCCGACATGCAAGAGACCCAGTACTTC | CAIGAGADMQETQYF
TRBJ2-7 | 16 | many | TRBV20-1 | TRBD1 | TGCAGTGCTAGGCATACAGGGGGCAAAAGCTCCTACGAGCAGTACTTC | CSARHTGGKSSYEQYF
TRBJ1-2 | 13 | many | TRBV12-3/TRBV12-4 | TRBD1 | TGTGCCAGCAGTCTCCAGGGGGCGGATGGCTACACCTTC | CASSLQGADGYTF
TRBJ1-2 | 15 | many | TRBV28 | NA | TGTGCCAGCAGCGCACCCCAAGGACAGCTATATGGCTACACCTTC | CASSAPQGQLYGYTF
TRBJ1-5 | 16 | NA | TRBV18 | NA | TGTGCCAGCTCACTAACTGACAGAGCCAGCAATCAGCCCCAGCATTTT | CASSLTDRASNQPQHF
TRBJ2-7 | 13 | many | TRBV2 | TRBD1 | TGTGCCAGCACAAGGGGGCCCGCCTACGAGCAGTACTTC | CASTRGPAYEQYF
TRBJ2-1 | 16 | NA | TRBV30 | TRBD1 | TGTGCCTGGATAAAACTACAGGGGACGTCCTACAATGAGCAGTTCTTC | CAWIKLQGTSYNEQFF
TRBJ2-3 | 15 | many | TRBV29-1 | NA | TGCAGCGTCGAACGACCGTGGGGGCACACAGATACGCAGTATTTT | CSVERPWGHTDTQYF
TRBJ1-5 | 15 | few | TRBV30 | NA | TGTGCCTGGAGTCCGACCGGCGGGGGAAATCAGCCCCAGCAATTT | CAWSPTGGGNQPQQF
TRBJ2-1 | 15 | many | TRBV7-2 | TRBD1 | TGTGCCAGCAGCCCCACGGACAGGGGGGTAAATGAGCAGTTCTTC | CASSPTDRGVNEQFF
TRBJ1-1 | 15 | many | TRBV5-1 | NA | TGCGCCAGCAGCCCGGAAGCGGGCCGGGGCACTGAAGCTTTCTTT | CASSPEAGRGTEAFF
TRBJ2-1 | 15 | many | TRBV27 | NA | TGTGCCAGCAGTCGGGATGACGGAAACTACAATGAGCAGTTCTTC | CASSRDDGNYNEQFF
TRBJ2-7 | 14 | NA | TRBV10-3 | NA | TGTGCCATCACTAGGTCCAAGGGCGTTTACGAGCAGTACTTC | CAITRSKGVYEQYF
TRBJ1-1 | 17 | NA | TRBV7-9 | TRBD1 | TGTGCCAGCAGCCCGCGGACAGGGGGCGCGTCGGACACTGAAGCTTTCTTT | CASSPRTGGASDTEAFF
TRBJ1-3 | 14 | many | TRBV12-3/TRBV12-4 | NA | TGTGCCAGCAGTCTGGCCTTCGGTGGAAACACCATATATTTT | CASSLAFGGNTIYF
TRBJ2-3 | 13 | NA | TRBV19 | NA | TGTGCCAGTAGCGGGTCGAGCACAGATACGCGGTATTTT | CASSGSSTDTRYF
TRBJ1-4 | 14 | few | TRBV15 | NA | TGTGCCACCAGCACCGAGAGGGGGAATGAAAAACTGTTTTTT | CATSTERGNEKLFF
TRBJ2-7 | 12 | few | TRBV20-1 | NA | TGCAGTGCTAACCGGGACGAATACGAGCAGTACTTC | CSANRDEYEQYF
TRBJ2-2 | 15 | many | TRBV20-1 | TRBD2 | TGCAGTGCTGCGGGACTAGCGGGATACACCGGGGAGCTGTTTTTT | CSAAGLAGYTGELFF
TRBJ2-1 | 16 | few | TRBV30 | TRBD2 | TGTGCCTGGAGACCCGGGGGACTAGGGTTTTACAATGAGCAGTTCTTC | CAWRPGGLGFYNEQFF
TRBJ2-3 | 13 | many | TRBV12-3/TRBV12-4 | NA | TGTGCCAGCACCAATGGACACACAGATACGCAGTATTTT | CASTNGHTDTQYF
TRBJ2-2 | 13 | many | TRBV11-2 | NA | TGTGCCAGCAGCGTAAAGAACACCGGGGAGCTGTTTTTT | CASSVKNTGELFF
TRBJ2-2 | 18 | NA | TRBV2 | TRBD2 | TGTGCCAGCAGTGAAGCGTGGGCTAGCGGGAGTGACACCGGGGAGCTGTTTTTT | CASSEAWASGSDTGELFF
TRBJ2-7 | 13 | many | TRBV6-5 | TRBD1 | TGTGCCAGCAGTTACTCGACAGGGGACGAGCAGTACTTC | CASSYSTGDEQYF
TRBJ1-2 | 16 | many | TRBV12-3/TRBV12-4 | TRBD1 | TGTGCCAGCAGCTTGACAGGGACGGTCCCGAACTATGGCTACACCTTC | CASSLTGTVPNYGYTF
TRBJ2-2 | 12 | NA | TRBV30 | NA | TGTGCCTGGAGTCCAGGGACCGGGGAGCTGTTTTTT | CAWSPGTGELFF